This T cell receptor beta chain was captured in a study of CD8+ T cells in alopecia areata. Treatment in this sample: oral pan-JAK inhibitor, 5-10 mg twice daily. Study-level results: Lesional tissue from the scalp (especially in alopecia totalis/universalis) showed higher clonality than normal scalp.

A few counts support this clone. Antigen: not known. This CDR3 spans 10 amino acids. Between the trimmed V and J ends, which lost 6 bases and 9 bases, there was a span of 12 bases. The germline gives CDR1 SQVTM, CDR2 ANQGSEA. cDNA prepared by RNA extraction and subsequent reverse transcription served as the template for sequencing. TCRdb's copy holds only in-frame clones and misses some; the assay was immunoSEQ multiplex PCR. Among about 180,000 clones, about 61% were seen once, and the ten largest hold 16%. This TCR was sampled from a human donor with alopecia areata. This sample comprised CD4+ T cells sorted from blood, obtained around week 55, from a patient treated with tofacitinib. This sequence joins TRBV29-1 and TRBJ2-7; either TRBD1 or TRBD2 may supply D (6 bases each). The CDR3 loop is CSVRGLVQYF. In nucleotides, the CDR3 is TGCAGCGTACGGGGGCTCGTGCAGTACTTC.